These T cell receptor beta chains were read from a single sample in a study of T cells after yellow fever vaccination. Each CDR3 protein is one row after TCRdb ran MiXCR on the 5' RACE reads. The table lists tens of thousands of distinct CDR3 sequences, roughly 7.7% of them singletons. This specimen was CD8+ T cells sorted from PBMCs, taken on the day of the yellow fever booster vaccination. The origin of the receptors is a man in his thirties or forties who received the YFV17D yellow fever vaccine. CDR3s include the opening cysteine and the closing phenylalanine or tryptophan. The order of the fields is clone size, V gene, D gene, J gene, CDR3 protein, CDR3 DNA. D genes are given only for firm matches. Clone sizes are given selectively: once, few, many, or a class where the clone is expanded.

-,TRBV19,-,TRBJ2-1,CASSIPGLPYNEQFF,TGTGCCAGTAGTATACCGGGGCTCCCTTACAATGAGCAGTTCTTC
few,TRBV24-1,-,TRBJ2-7,CATSDWGSHEQYF,TGTGCCACCAGTGATTGGGGTAGCCACGAGCAGTACTTC
-,TRBV20-1,-,TRBJ2-7,CSASGGEPYEQYF,TGCAGTGCTAGTGGCGGGGAACCCTACGAGCAGTACTTC
few,TRBV3-1,-,TRBJ2-7,CASSQDRAGRSYEQYF,TGTGCCAGCAGCCAAGATCGCGCGGGGCGCTCCTACGAGCAGTACTTC
-,TRBV12-3/TRBV12-4,-,TRBJ2-1,CASSLTPVGTYNEQFF,TGTGCCAGCAGTCTCACACCAGTCGGGACCTACAATGAGCAGTTCTTC
few,TRBV19,-,TRBJ2-1,CASSIPTNYNEQFF,TGTGCCAGTAGTATCCCAACTAACTACAATGAGCAGTTCTTC
-,TRBV3-1,TRBD2,TRBJ2-7,CASSPPPGAGFYEQYF,TGTGCCAGCAGCCCGCCGCCAGGAGCGGGATTCTACGAGCAGTACTTC
-,TRBV9,-,TRBJ2-7,CASSVWSGLTTYEQYF,TGTGCCAGCAGCGTATGGTCGGGTTTGACCACCTACGAGCAGTACTTC
-,TRBV7-9,-,TRBJ2-2,CAISRITGELFF,TGTGCCATCAGTAGGATTACCGGGGAGCTGTTTTTT
few,TRBV25-1,TRBD1,TRBJ2-7,CASSEWDSYEQYF,TGTGCCAGCAGTGAATGGGACAGCTACGAGCAGTACTTC
-,TRBV7-2,-,TRBJ1-1,CASSLSGLDTKAFF,TGTGCCAGCAGCTTATCCGGCCTCGACACTAAAGCTTTCTTT
few,TRBV7-2,-,TRBJ2-7,CASSLASTSYEQYF,TGTGCCAGCAGCTTAGCATCCACTTCCTACGAGCAGTACTTC
-,TRBV11-2,TRBD2,TRBJ2-1,CASSLGWGGDEQFF,TGTGCCAGCAGCTTAGGGTGGGGGGGGGATGAGCAGTTCTTC
once,TRBV5-1,TRBD1,TRBJ2-7,CASSFRDRGSYEQYF,TGCGCCAGCAGCTTCCGGGACAGGGGGTCCTACGAGCAGTACTTC
few,TRBV7-9,-,TRBJ1-1,CASAGPHPEAFF,TGTGCCAGCGCAGGTCCCCATCCTGAAGCTTTCTTT
many,TRBV7-2,TRBD2,TRBJ2-3,CASSASGTTLSTQYF,TGTGCCAGCAGCGCTAGCGGGACCACCCTGAGTACGCAGTATTTT
-,TRBV6-5,-,TRBJ2-7,CASSMGGSYEQYF,TGTGCCAGCAGTATGGGGGGCTCCTACGAGCAGTACTTC
-,TRBV7-2,-,TRBJ1-5,CASSFPPRANQPQHF,TGTGCCAGCAGCTTCCCGCCCCGGGCCAATCAGCCCCAGCATTTT
few,TRBV25-1,-,TRBJ1-5,CASSEQGQQPQHF,TGTGCCAGCAGTGAACAGGGCCAACAGCCCCAGCATTTT
many,TRBV7-9,-,TRBJ2-7,CASSLVTPYEQYF,TGTGCCAGCAGCTTAGTGACGCCCTACGAGCAGTACTTC
few,TRBV7-2,TRBD1,TRBJ2-1,CASSLEDRVYYNEQFF,TGTGCCAGCAGCTTAGAGGACAGGGTGTACTACAATGAGCAGTTCTTC
few,TRBV28,TRBD2,TRBJ2-7,CASRGLAGPSYEQYF,TGTGCCAGCAGAGGACTAGCGGGACCCTCCTACGAGCAGTACTTC
few,TRBV7-9,TRBD1,TRBJ2-1,CASNYPGQTTIDEQFF,TGTGCCAGCAACTATCCGGGACAGACTACTATTGATGAGCAGTTCTTC
many,TRBV6-2/TRBV6-3,-,TRBJ2-3,CASSETRQQRTDTQYF,TGTGCCAGCAGCGAGACTAGACAGCAACGCACAGATACGCAGTATTTT
few,TRBV15,TRBD2,TRBJ2-7,CATSRGLAGVYEQYF,TGTGCCACCAGCAGAGGACTAGCGGGAGTCTACGAGCAGTACTTC
few,TRBV19,-,TRBJ2-5,CASSIMNTYQETQYF,TGTGCCAGTAGTATAATGAACACTTACCAAGAGACCCAGTACTTC
-,TRBV9,-,TRBJ2-5,CASSVASQAVGETQYF,TGTGCCAGCAGCGTAGCTTCCCAGGCCGTGGGAGAGACCCAGTACTTC
-,TRBV7-6,-,TRBJ2-6,CASSPLGVTSGANVLTF,TGTGCCAGCAGCCCTTTAGGTGTTACCTCTGGGGCCAACGTCCTGACTTTC
-,TRBV27,-,TRBJ1-5,CASSVGGGNQPQHF,TGTGCCAGCAGCGTCGGAGGAGGCAATCAGCCCCAGCATTTT
many,TRBV4-2,-,TRBJ2-3,CASSIEDSTDTQYF,TGTGCCAGCAGCATTGAAGATAGCACAGATACGCAGTATTTT
many,TRBV7-9,-,TRBJ2-2,CASSLVGSGELFF,TGTGCCAGCAGCTTAGTGGGATCCGGGGAGCTGTTTTTT
-,TRBV27,TRBD1,TRBJ2-5,CASRRWTGASREETQYF,TGTGCCAGCCGGCGCTGGACAGGGGCCTCACGAGAGGAGACCCAGTACTTC
few,TRBV29-1,TRBD2,TRBJ2-3,CSVEDSGLATLTDTQYF,TGCAGCGTTGAAGACTCGGGACTAGCGACTCTCACAGATACGCAGTATTTT
-,TRBV7-9,-,TRBJ2-1,CASSPPRGSYNEQFF,TGTGCCAGCAGCCCCCCCCGGGGTTCCTACAATGAGCAGTTCTTC
many,TRBV12-3/TRBV12-4,TRBD2,TRBJ2-1,CASSFLEREGDNEQFF,TGTGCCAGCAGTTTCCTGGAGCGGGAGGGCGACAATGAGCAGTTCTTC
-,TRBV12-5,-,TRBJ2-2,CASGLVPPPGDTNTGELFF,TGTGCTAGTGGTTTGGTACCCCCCCCCGGGGACACTAACACCGGGGAGCTGTTTTTT
-,TRBV4-2,-,TRBJ2-1,CASSQDGGISCNEQFF,TGTGCCAGCAGCCAAGATGGGGGCATCTCCTGCAATGAGCAGTTCTTC
many,TRBV5-4,-,TRBJ1-2,CASSLAEDNLNYGYTF,TGTGCCAGCAGCTTGGCTGAGGACAATTTAAACTATGGCTACACCTTC
-,TRBV15,-,TRBJ1-2,CATSRDRAGYGYTF,TGTGCCACCAGCAGAGATAGGGCAGGCTATGGCTACACCTTC
few,TRBV7-9,TRBD1,TRBJ2-7,CASSLSKTGRSYEQYF,TGTGCCAGCAGCTTATCGAAGACAGGGCGCTCCTACGAGCAGTACTTC
-,TRBV20-1,TRBD1,TRBJ1-5,CSAIGTGDQPQHF,TGCAGTGCTATTGGGACAGGGGATCAGCCCCAGCATTTT
once,TRBV20-1,TRBD2,TRBJ2-7,CSALAAGPHYEQYF,TGCAGTGCCTTAGCAGCGGGGCCCCACTACGAGCAGTACTTC
-,TRBV20-1,TRBD2,TRBJ2-7,CSANPPGLEVIGEQYF,TGCAGTGCAAACCCTCCGGGACTAGAGGTAATCGGCGAGCAGTACTTC
-,TRBV7-8,-,TRBJ2-1,CASSFETYNEQFF,TGTGCCAGCAGCTTCGAGACCTACAATGAGCAGTTCTTC
-,TRBV25-1,TRBD2,TRBJ2-7,CASSEPRAGVSYEQYF,TGTGCCAGCAGTGAGCCCCGCGCGGGAGTTTCCTACGAGCAGTACTTC
few,TRBV6-5,-,TRBJ1-1,CASSSTGTLTEAFF,TGTGCCAGCAGTTCCACCGGGACACTCACTGAAGCTTTCTTT
few,TRBV4-3,-,TRBJ1-1,CASSPIGGDTEAFF,TGCGCCAGCAGCCCTATAGGGGGGGACACTGAAGCTTTCTTT
many,TRBV6-5,TRBD2,TRBJ2-1,CASRGLAGNNEQFF,TGTGCCAGCAGGGGACTAGCGGGGAACAATGAGCAGTTCTTC
-,TRBV29-1,-,TRBJ2-5,CSVEDWGPQREETQYF,TGCAGCGTTGAAGATTGGGGCCCCCAGCGGGAAGAGACCCAGTACTTC
few,TRBV29-1,-,TRBJ2-2,CSVVARHTGELFF,TGCAGCGTTGTGGCTAGACACACCGGGGAGCTGTTTTTT
few,TRBV28,-,TRBJ2-1,CASRESSYNEQFF,TGTGCCAGCAGGGAGTCCTCCTACAATGAGCAGTTCTTC
few,TRBV6-1,-,TRBJ2-6,CASSQVDSGANVLTF,TGTGCCAGCAGTCAGGTGGACTCTGGGGCCAACGTCCTGACTTTC